Shown below are 11 T cell receptor beta chains from a single sample sequenced in a study of T-cell reconstitution after alpha-beta-depleted transplantation in children. TCRbeta library construction was performed incorporating unique molecular identifiers. In TCRdb, the PCR reads were re-called with MiXCR into one record per CDR3 protein. The top ten hold about 12% of the sample, which has 55,000 to 70,000 distinct CDR3 sequences, 11% seen once. Material: PBMCs, obtained before TCRalphabeta/CD19-depleted stem cell transplant. These receptors all stem from a boy younger than 18 with acute myeloid leukemia, due to receive a stem cell transplant.

At least ten counts were recorded for this clonotype. The chain joins TRBV5-1 to TRBJ2-7; no clear D. Germline V gives CDR1 SGHRS, CDR2 YFSETQ. V lost 1 base to trimming and J lost 2 bases, with 7 bases between them. This CDR3 is 13 amino acids long. CDR3 nucleotide sequence: TGCGCCAGCAGCTTGCGGGTTACCTACGAGCAGTACTTC. Its protein product is CASSLRVTYEQYF.

This clonotype was seen many times. The rearrangement joins TRBV28 to TRBJ1-1; maybe TRBD1 (5 bases). Germline loops: CDR1 MDHEN, CDR2 SYDVKM. CDR3 length: 15 residues. Trimming stripped 4 bases from V and 10 bases from J, with 22 bases between. Here the CDR3 reads CASSYTPPGPGGAFF. The CDR3 coding sequence is TGTGCCAGCAGTTACACCCCCCCCGGACCGGGGGGAGCTTTCTTT.

This clonotype showed up just a few times. The chain has TRBV7-6 and TRBJ2-3; TRBD1 matches at 9 bases. The trim removed 5 bases at V and 2 bases at J, leaving 2 bases unmatched. Germline V CDR1 and CDR2: SGHVS, FNYEAQ. This CDR3 has 14 amino acids. The CDR3, as DNA: TGTGCCAGCAGCAGGGACAGGGCCACAGATACGCAGTATTTT. Its protein product is CASSRDRATDTQYF.

This clonotype came up a few times. This chain joins TRBV30 and TRBJ2-5; 8 bases align to TRBD2. The CDR3 has 14 amino acids. Germline CDR1 is GTSNPN and CDR2 is SVGIG (reference sequence). V dropped 3 bases and J dropped 1; count of bases not matched to a gene: 4. CDR3 in DNA: TGTGCCTGGAGCGGGGGGGTCATCCAAGAGACCCAGTACTTC. This gives the protein CAWSGGVIQETQYF.

This clonotype was found many times. The V call is TRBV7-2, the J call TRBJ1-2; D uncertain. The CDR3 sequence is 14 residues long. V lost 4 bases to trimming and J lost 4 bases, with 13 bases between them. Germline V gene sequence: CDR1 SGHTA, CDR2 FQGNSA. CDR3 protein: CASSSRPWRYGYTF. The CDR3 nucleotides read TGTGCCAGCAGCTCTCGACCGTGGCGCTATGGCTACACCTTC.

This clonotype was observed a few times. This rearrangement joins TRBV6-2 or TRBV6-3 to TRBJ2-3; 10 bases map to TRBD2. The V gene's germline CDR1 is MNHEY and CDR2 SVGEGT. Trimming cost V 5 bases and J 4 bases; bases outside gene matches: 9. The CDR3 length is 16 residues. CDR3 sequence reads: CASSQLLAGPADTQYF. Here the CDR3 DNA reads TGTGCCAGCAGTCAACTACTAGCGGGGCCCGCAGATACGCAGTATTTT.

This clonotype was found many times. The chain joins TRBV27 to TRBJ2-1; 14 bases are a match to TRBD2. The CDR3 is 15 amino acids. The trim removed 5 bases at V and 7 bases at J, leaving 4 bases unmatched. Looked up from germline, CDR1 is MNHEY and CDR2 is SMNVEV (reference sequence). The CDR3 DNA follows: TGTGCCAGCAGTCGCGGGACTAGCGGGAGTAATGAGCAGTTCTTC. Translation gives CASSRGTSGSNEQFF.

This clonotype has at least ten counts. CDR3 in DNA: TGTGCCAGCAGTTTAAAGGGGGGCACTGAAGCTTTCTTT. This encodes CASSLKGGTEAFF. The rearrangement joins TRBV12-3 or TRBV12-4 to TRBJ1-1; the D gene is possibly TRBD1 (6 bases). The V gene lost 2 bases and the J gene lost 4 bases, with 8 bases spanning the gap. The CDR3 is 13 residues long.

This clonotype was detected a few times. The chain combines TRBV12-3 or TRBV12-4 with TRBJ1-4; 7 bases map to TRBD1. J gave up 10 bases and V 3 bases, and 17 bases lay outside the gene matches. CDR3 size: 17 residues. The CDR3 region is CASSLKGALGNFGKLFF. DNA of the CDR3: TGTGCCAGCAGTTTGAAGGGGGCCCTGGGAAATTTTGGAAAACTGTTTTTT.

This clonotype was detected ten times or more. The V gene is TRBV9, the J gene TRBJ2-2; 7 positions agree with TRBD1. The CDR3 contains 15 residues. The germline gives CDR1 SGDLS, CDR2 YYNGEE. The ends lost 1 base at V and 0 bases at J; junction bases unmatched: 0. CDR3 protein: CASSVQGANTGELFF. The CDR3 DNA reads TGTGCCAGCAGCGTACAGGGGGCGAACACCGGGGAGCTGTTTTTT.

The V and J genes are TRBV27 and TRBJ1-1; no clear D gene. This CDR3 comprises 15 residues. Germline-derived CDR1 and CDR2 are MNHEY and SMNVEV (reference sequence). V was shortened by 2 bases and J by 4 bases, with 14 bases between the two germline ends. The CDR3 DNA reads as TGTGCCAGCAGTTTAAGCTCACCTGGCCTCACTGAAGCTTTCTTT. It encodes CASSLSSPGLTEAFF.